This passage covers 18 T cell receptor beta chains from one sample sequenced in a study of shared clonotypes between healthy human individuals (dated by TCRdb to about 2020). The library was generated by the immunoSEQ multiplex PCR assay. TCRdb holds this immuneACCESS table with in-frame rearrangements only. Some clones are missing; in checked studies, unresolved V genes explain under half, and the rest has no known cause. In all, the sample holds some 1,100,000 clones, and 70% to 80% of those were seen once. The ten top clones hold roughly 0.56% of the sample. Material for sequencing was memory CD4+ T cells from PBMCs. The cell subset or site label, read with the paper, signifies: CD45RA-negative fraction. The receptors derive from a man between 18 and 29 years old in good health. Some clones in this sample may be carry-over from other donors' samples.

This chain uses TRBV7-6 with TRBJ1-2, with TRBD1 matching over 7 bases. The V segment lost 4 bases and the J segment 4 bases; nucleotides outside the gene matches: 12. The length of the CDR3 is 16 residues. Germline lookup yields CDR1 SGHVS and CDR2 FNYEAQ. The CDR3 nucleotides are TGTGCCAGCAGCTCCACCGGGCGACCAGGGGGCTATGGCTACACCTTC. Encoded protein: CASSSTGRPGGYGYTF.

This clone was observed a single time. Other nucleotide sequences in the sample specify the same CDR3. The chain carries TRBV5-1 and TRBJ2-3, with 7 bases aligning to TRBD2. The CDR3 runs to 14 residues. The trim removed 0 bases at V and 4 bases at J, leaving 2 bases unmatched. Germline loops: CDR1 SGHRS, CDR2 YFSETQ. As DNA, the CDR3 is TGCGCCAGCAGCTTGGGCGGGAGCCCAGATACGCAGTATTTT. It specifies CASSLGGSPDTQYF.

The chain is built from TRBV4-2 and TRBJ2-3; D perhaps matches TRBD2 (6 bases). Germline V lookup: CDR1 LGHNA, CDR2 YNFKEQ. V dropped 0 bases and J dropped 5 bases, with 9 bases sitting between them. This CDR3 contains 14 residues. CDR3 sequence (DNA): TGTGCCAGCAGCCAAGAACTAGCTGTAGATACGCAGTATTTT. Its protein is CASSQELAVDTQYF.

V gene TRBV28 combines with J gene TRBJ1-4; D is perhaps TRBD1 (5 bases). The V end was cut by 7 bases, the J end by 7 bases, with 16 bases between. Germline lookup yields CDR1 MDHEN and CDR2 SYDVKM. The CDR3 has 14 amino acids. The CDR3, as DNA: TGTGCCAGCAATTCCGCGGGGGAAAGTGAAAAACTGTTTTTT. Encoded protein: CASNSAGESEKLFF.

This sequence joins TRBV12-5 and TRBJ2-2; 10 bases map to TRBD2. The V and J ends lost 3 bases and 3 bases, in that order; junction bases with no gene match: 4. Per the germline V gene, CDR1 is LGHNT and CDR2 is FRNRAP. CDR3 length: 16 amino acids. The CDR3 region is CASGLRAGGDTGELFF. The CDR3 DNA sequence: TGTGCTAGTGGTTTAAGAGCGGGAGGGGACACCGGGGAGCTGTTTTTT.

This clone has a handful of counts. The V and J genes are TRBV7-3 and TRBJ2-1; D remains ambiguous. V shed 5 bases and J shed 6 bases, with 11 bases lying between them. This CDR3 region has 13 residues. Germline V lookup: CDR1 SGHTA, CDR2 FQGTGA. CDR3 residues: CASSLQWGNEQFF. The CDR3 DNA sequence: TGTGCCAGCAGCCTACAGTGGGGCAATGAGCAGTTCTTC.

The V gene is TRBV30, the J gene TRBJ1-2, with 8 nucleotides matching TRBD1. Trimming cost V 4 bases and J 7 bases; bases outside gene matches: 11. Germline values: CDR1 GTSNPN, CDR2 SVGIG (reference sequence). The CDR3 has 14 amino acids. CDR3 in amino acids: CAWIQGAGAAGYTF. CDR3 bases: TGTGCCTGGATCCAGGGGGCAGGGGCTGCTGGCTACACCTTC.

This clone has more than one count but fewer than ten. The chain recombines TRBV4-1 with TRBJ2-2; 7 bases fit TRBD2. With 4 bases clipped from V and 5 bases from J, the junction kept 4 bases outside the gene matches. CDR3 length: 14 amino acids. Germline V gene sequence: CDR1 MGHRA, CDR2 YSYEKL. CDR3 sequence (DNA): TGCGCCAGCAGCCTCGGTAGCGGGACCGGGGAGCTGTTTTTT. Its translation: CASSLGSGTGELFF.

J is TRBJ1-2 and V is TRBV28, with D possibly matching TRBD1 (5 bases). The length of the CDR3 is 12 residues. Between the trimmed V and J ends, which lost 6 bases and 8 bases, there was a span of 13 bases. Germline V gives CDR1 MDHEN, CDR2 SYDVKM. DNA for the CDR3: TGTGCCAGCAGCCGAACGACAGACGGCTACACCTTC. It yields the protein CASSRTTDGYTF.

This clone was seen more than once but under ten times. The chain links TRBV18 to TRBJ2-7, with 7 bases aligning to TRBD1. Unmatched junction bases numbered 6, after V lost 1 base and J lost 0 bases. This CDR3 is built from 16 residues. Germline V gene data show CDR1 as KGHSH and CDR2 as LQKENI. CDR3 nucleotides: TGTGCCAGCTCACCACTCGGAAGGGACAGCTCCTACGAGCAGTACTTC. Its translation is CASSPLGRDSSYEQYF.

The V and J genes are TRBV4-2 and TRBJ1-1; unclear D gene. V was trimmed by 3 bases and J by 3 bases, leaving 17 bases between them. The CDR3 extends over 16 amino acids. Germline V gene data show CDR1 as LGHNA and CDR2 as YNFKEQ. For the CDR3, the DNA is TGTGCCAGCAGCCACCGTCCGGGCCTGATGCACACTGAAGCTTTCTTT. Translated, it gives CASSHRPGLMHTEAFF.

This clone was seen more than once but under ten times. The gene calls are TRBV6-1 and TRBJ1-5; D perhaps matches TRBD1 (5 bases). The length of the CDR3 is 13 residues. V was shortened by 7 bases and J by 3 bases, with 10 bases between the two germline ends. Germline loops: CDR1 MNHNS, CDR2 SASEGT. Written as DNA, the CDR3 is TGTGCCAGCACAGGGATGATCAATCAGCCCCAGCATTTT. It specifies CASTGMINQPQHF.

The rearrangement uses TRBV5-1 and TRBJ2-3; 9 bases align to TRBD1. CDR3 length equals 18 residues. V lost 2 bases, J lost 0 bases, and 10 bases stayed unmatched. CDR1 is SGHRS, CDR2 YFSETQ, per germline. CDR3 region: CASSLPTGTGSSTDTQYF. For the CDR3, the DNA is TGCGCCAGCAGCTTACCTACCGGGACAGGGTCTAGCACAGATACGCAGTATTTT. Full variable domain (missing parts from reference TRBV5-1 and TRBJ2-3): KAGVTQTPRYLIKTRGQQVTLSCSPISGHRSVSWYQQTPGQGLQFLFEYFSETQRNKGNFPGRFSGRQFSNSRSEMNVSTLELGDSALYLCASSLPTGTGSSTDTQYFGPGTRLTVL.

Turning to this clone: Within the sample, other DNA sequences also encode this same CDR3. The chain joins TRBV7-2 to TRBJ1-1; D unresolved. V was cut by 1 base and J by 0 bases, with 6 bases left in between. The CDR3 runs 14 residues. Germline CDR1 SGHTA, CDR2 FQGNSA. CDR3: CASSLGTLNTEAFF. DNA of the CDR3: TGTGCCAGCAGCTTAGGAACACTGAACACTGAAGCTTTCTTT.

This chain connects TRBV11-2 to TRBJ2-1; tentatively, D is TRBD2 (6 bases). V lost 6 bases to trimming and J lost 8 bases, with 17 bases between them. The CDR3 sequence is 14 residues long. In germline, CDR1 is SGHAT, CDR2 FQNNGV. CDR3 in amino acids: CASRLGRRGDEQFF. Written as DNA, the CDR3 is TGTGCCAGCAGACTTGGGAGGCGAGGGGATGAGCAGTTCTTC. The whole variable domain, remainder taken from reference TRBV11-2 and TRBJ2-1, is EAGVAQSPRYKIIEKRQSVAFWCNPISGHATLYWYQQILGQGPKLLIQFQNNGVVDDSQLPKDRFSAERLKGVDSTLKIQPAKLEDSAVYLCASRLGRRGDEQFFGPGTRLTVL.

The rearrangement links TRBV7-9 to TRBJ2-7, with 7 nucleotides matching TRBD2. V dropped 2 bases and J dropped 2; count of bases not matched to a gene: 6. The CDR3 runs 15 residues. Germline CDR1 reads SEHNR; CDR2 reads FQNEAQ (reference sequence). The CDR3 DNA is TGTGCCAGCAGCTTATTGACGGGAGGAACCTACGAGCAGTACTTC. This encodes CASSLLTGGTYEQYF.

The J gene is TRBJ1-1, the V gene TRBV19; D unclear. The V gene's germline CDR1 is LNHDA and CDR2 SQIVND (reference sequence). The CDR3 runs 15 residues. The V end was cut by 6 bases, the J end by 4 bases, with 18 bases between. The CDR3 DNA reads as TGTGCCAGTAGACCAACAACAGTGGTGTCCACTGAAGCTTTCTTT. It specifies CASRPTTVVSTEAFF.

A single count supports this clone. The V gene is TRBV9, the J gene TRBJ2-5, with D maybe TRBD1 (5 bases). This CDR3 is 17 amino acids long. V dropped 0 bases and J dropped 2 bases, with 17 bases sitting between them. CDR1 is SGDLS, CDR2 YYNGEE, per germline. This CDR3 is CASSVGVWGSSQETQYF. CDR3 nucleotide sequence: TGTGCCAGCAGCGTAGGTGTCTGGGGCAGCTCTCAAGAGACCCAGTACTTC.